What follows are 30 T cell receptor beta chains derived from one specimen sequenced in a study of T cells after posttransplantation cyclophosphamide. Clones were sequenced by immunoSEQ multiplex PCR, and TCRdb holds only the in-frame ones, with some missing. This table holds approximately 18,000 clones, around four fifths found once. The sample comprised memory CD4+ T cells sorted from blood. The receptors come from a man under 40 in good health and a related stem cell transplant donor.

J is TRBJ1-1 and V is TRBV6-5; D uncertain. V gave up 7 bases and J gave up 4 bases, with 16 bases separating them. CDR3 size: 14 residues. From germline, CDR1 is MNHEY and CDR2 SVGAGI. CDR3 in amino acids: CASKRREDITEAFF. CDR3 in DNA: TGTGCCAGCAAACGACGGGAGGATATCACTGAAGCTTTCTTT.

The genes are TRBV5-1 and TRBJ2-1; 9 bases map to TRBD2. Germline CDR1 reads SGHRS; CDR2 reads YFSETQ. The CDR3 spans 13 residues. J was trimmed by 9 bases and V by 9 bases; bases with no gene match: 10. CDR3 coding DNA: TGCGCCACCGCCGGGACTAGCCTAAGTGAGCAGTTCTTC. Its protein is CATAGTSLSEQFF.

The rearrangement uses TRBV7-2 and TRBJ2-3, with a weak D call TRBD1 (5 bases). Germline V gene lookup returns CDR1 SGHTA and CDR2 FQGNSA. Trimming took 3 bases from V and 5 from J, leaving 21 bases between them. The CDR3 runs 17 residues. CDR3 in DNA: TGTGCCAGCAGCTTTATTCCTAAGGGGCCTCTGGGAGATACGCAGTATTTT. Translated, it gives CASSFIPKGPLGDTQYF.

CDR3: CASSHLIGGEETQYF. Written as DNA, the CDR3 is TGCGCCAGCAGCCACCTCATCGGGGGGGAAGAGACCCAGTACTTC. The chain is built from TRBV5-1 and TRBJ2-5; 8 bases are shared with TRBD2. This CDR3 is built from 15 residues. V lost 4 bases, J lost 3 bases, and 8 bases stayed unmatched. Germline assignment: CDR1 SGHRS and CDR2 YFSETQ. The entire variable domain, with the rest obtained from reference TRBV5-1 and TRBJ2-5, is as follows: KAGVTQTPRYLIKTRGQQVTLSCSPISGHRSVSWYQQTPGQGLQFLFEYFSETQRNKGNFPGRFSGRQFSNSRSEMNVSTLELGDSALYLCASSHLIGGEETQYFGPGTRLLVL.

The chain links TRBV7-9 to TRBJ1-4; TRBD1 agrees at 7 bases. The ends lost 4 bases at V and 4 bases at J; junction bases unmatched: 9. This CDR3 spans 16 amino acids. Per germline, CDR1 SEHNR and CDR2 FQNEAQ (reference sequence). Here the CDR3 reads CASSSVKGQNNEKLFF. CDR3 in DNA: TGTGCCAGCAGCTCAGTCAAGGGACAGAATAATGAAAAACTGTTTTTT.

The CDR3 is CASSFGGQGYGYTF. The CDR3 DNA reads TGTGCCAGCAGTTTCGGGGGGCAGGGCTATGGCTACACCTTC. This chain joins TRBV28 and TRBJ1-2, with D possibly matching TRBD1 (6 bases). In germline, CDR1 is MDHEN, CDR2 SYDVKM. The CDR3 runs to 14 residues. Trimming took off 3 bases at V and 4 bases at J, with 12 bases between the two ends.

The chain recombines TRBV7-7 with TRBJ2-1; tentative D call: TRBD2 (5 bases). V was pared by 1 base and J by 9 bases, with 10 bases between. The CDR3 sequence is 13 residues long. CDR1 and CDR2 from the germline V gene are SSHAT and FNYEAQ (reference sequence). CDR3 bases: TGTGCCAGCAGCTTAGACCGACGGGGTGAGCAGTTCTTC. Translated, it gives CASSLDRRGEQFF.

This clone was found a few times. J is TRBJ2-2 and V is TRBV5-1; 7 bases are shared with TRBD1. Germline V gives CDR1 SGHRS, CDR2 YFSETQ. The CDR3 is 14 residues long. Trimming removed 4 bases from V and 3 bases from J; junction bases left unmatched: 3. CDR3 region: CASSLTGDTGELFF. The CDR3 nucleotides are TGCGCCAGCAGCCTTACAGGGGACACCGGGGAGCTGTTTTTT.

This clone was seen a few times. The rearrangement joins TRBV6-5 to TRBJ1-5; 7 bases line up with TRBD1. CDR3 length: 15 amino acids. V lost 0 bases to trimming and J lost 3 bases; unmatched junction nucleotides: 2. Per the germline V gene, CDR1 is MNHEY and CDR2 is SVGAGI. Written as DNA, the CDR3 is TGTGCCAGCAGTTACTCCGGGACAGACAATCAGCCCCAGCATTTT. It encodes CASSYSGTDNQPQHF.

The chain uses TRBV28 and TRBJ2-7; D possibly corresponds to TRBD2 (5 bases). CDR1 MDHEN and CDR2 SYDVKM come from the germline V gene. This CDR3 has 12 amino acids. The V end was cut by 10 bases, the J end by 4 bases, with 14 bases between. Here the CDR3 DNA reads TGTGCCACCACCGCGGGCGGGTACGAGCAGTACTTC. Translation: CATTAGGYEQYF. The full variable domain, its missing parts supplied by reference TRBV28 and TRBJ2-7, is DVKVTQSSRYLVKRTGEKVFLECVQDMDHENMFWYRQDPGLGLRLIYFSYDVKMKEKGDIPEGYSVSREKKERFSLILESASTNQTSMYLCATTAGGYEQYFGPGTRLTVT.

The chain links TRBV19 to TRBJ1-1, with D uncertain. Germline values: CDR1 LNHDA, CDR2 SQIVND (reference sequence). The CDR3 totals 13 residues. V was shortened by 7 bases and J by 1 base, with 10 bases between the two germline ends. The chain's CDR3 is CASIRRGNTEAFF. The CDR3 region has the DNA TGTGCCAGTATCCGGCGGGGGAACACTGAAGCTTTCTTT.

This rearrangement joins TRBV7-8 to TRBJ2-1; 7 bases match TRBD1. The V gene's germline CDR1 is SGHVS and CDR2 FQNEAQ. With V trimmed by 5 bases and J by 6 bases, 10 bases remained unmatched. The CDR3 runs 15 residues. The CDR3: CASSRDRVSSNEQFF. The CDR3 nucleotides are TGTGCCAGCAGCCGTGACAGGGTATCCAGCAATGAGCAGTTCTTC. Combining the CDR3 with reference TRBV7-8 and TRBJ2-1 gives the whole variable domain GAGVSQSPRYKVAKRGQDVALRCDPISGHVSLFWYQQALGQGPEFLTYFQNEAQLDKSGLPSDRFFAERPEGSVSTLKIQRTQQEDSAVYLCASSRDRVSSNEQFFGPGTRLTVL.

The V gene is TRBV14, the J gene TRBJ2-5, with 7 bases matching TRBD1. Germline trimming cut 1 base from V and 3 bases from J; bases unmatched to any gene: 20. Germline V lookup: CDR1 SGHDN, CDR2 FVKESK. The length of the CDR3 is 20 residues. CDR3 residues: CASSQVLIWTGRKLKETQYF. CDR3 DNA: TGTGCCAGCAGCCAAGTCCTAATCTGGACAGGACGGAAGCTGAAAGAGACCCAGTACTTC.

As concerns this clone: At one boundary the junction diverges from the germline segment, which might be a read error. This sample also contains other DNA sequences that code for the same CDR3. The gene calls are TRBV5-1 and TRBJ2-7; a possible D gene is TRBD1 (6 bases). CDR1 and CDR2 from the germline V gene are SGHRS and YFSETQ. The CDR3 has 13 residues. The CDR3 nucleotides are TGCGCCAGCAGCCTGGACAGCCCCTACGAGCAATACTTC. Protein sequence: CASSLDSPYEQYF.

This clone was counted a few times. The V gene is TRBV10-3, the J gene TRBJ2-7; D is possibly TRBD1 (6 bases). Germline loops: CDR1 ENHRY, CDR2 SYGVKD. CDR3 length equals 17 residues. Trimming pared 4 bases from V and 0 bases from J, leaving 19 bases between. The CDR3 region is CAISGGRGPTSSYEQYF. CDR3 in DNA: TGTGCCATCAGTGGGGGCAGGGGACCCACGAGCTCCTACGAGCAGTACTTC.

The CDR3 DNA reads as TGTGCTAGTGGTTTGGGAGCGCCGGGTGAAAAACTGTTTTTT. The encoded protein is CASGLGAPGEKLFF. The chain is built from TRBV12-5 and TRBJ1-4; D remains unclear. The CDR3 is 14 residues long. Trimming shortened V by 1 base and J by 7 bases, and 10 bases separated the two germline ends. Germline-derived CDR1 and CDR2 are LGHNT and FRNRAP.

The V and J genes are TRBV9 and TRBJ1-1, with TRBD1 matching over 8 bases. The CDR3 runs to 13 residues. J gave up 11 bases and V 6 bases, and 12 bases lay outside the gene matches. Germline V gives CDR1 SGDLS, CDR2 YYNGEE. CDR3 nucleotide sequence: TGTGCCAGCACTCTCGATGACAGGGGCCCGGCTTTCTTT. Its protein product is CASTLDDRGPAFF.

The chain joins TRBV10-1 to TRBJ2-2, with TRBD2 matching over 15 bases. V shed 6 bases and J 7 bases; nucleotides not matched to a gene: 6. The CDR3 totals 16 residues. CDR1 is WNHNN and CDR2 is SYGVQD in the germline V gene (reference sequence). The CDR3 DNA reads TGCGCCAGCAGGAGGACTAGCGGGGGGGCAGGCGGGGAGCTGTTTTTT. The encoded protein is CASRRTSGGAGGELFF.

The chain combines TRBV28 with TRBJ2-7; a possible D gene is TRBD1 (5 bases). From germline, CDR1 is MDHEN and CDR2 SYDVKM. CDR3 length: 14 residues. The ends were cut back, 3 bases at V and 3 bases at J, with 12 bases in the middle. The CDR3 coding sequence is TGTGCCAGCAGTTTGGGCGTCAGGGACTACGAGCAGTACTTC. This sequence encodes CASSLGVRDYEQYF.

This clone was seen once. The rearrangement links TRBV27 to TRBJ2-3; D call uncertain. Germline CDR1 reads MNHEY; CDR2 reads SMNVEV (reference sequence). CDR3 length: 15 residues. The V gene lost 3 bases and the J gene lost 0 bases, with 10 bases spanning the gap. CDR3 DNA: TGTGCCAGCAGTTTCTTTGGCAGAAGCACAGATACGCAGTATTTT. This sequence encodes CASSFFGRSTDTQYF.

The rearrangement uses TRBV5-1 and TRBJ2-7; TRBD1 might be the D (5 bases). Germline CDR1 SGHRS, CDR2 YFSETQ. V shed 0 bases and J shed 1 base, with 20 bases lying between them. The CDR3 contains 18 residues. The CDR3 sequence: CASSLGPTDSARSYEQYF. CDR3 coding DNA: TGCGCCAGCAGCTTGGGGCCGACAGACTCCGCCCGATCCTACGAGCAGTACTTC.

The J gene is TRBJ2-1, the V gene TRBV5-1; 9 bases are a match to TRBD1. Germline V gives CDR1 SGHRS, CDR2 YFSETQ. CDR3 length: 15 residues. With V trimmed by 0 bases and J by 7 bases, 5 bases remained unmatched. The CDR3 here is CASSLGTGVANEQFF. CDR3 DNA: TGCGCCAGCAGCTTGGGGACAGGGGTAGCGAATGAGCAGTTCTTC.

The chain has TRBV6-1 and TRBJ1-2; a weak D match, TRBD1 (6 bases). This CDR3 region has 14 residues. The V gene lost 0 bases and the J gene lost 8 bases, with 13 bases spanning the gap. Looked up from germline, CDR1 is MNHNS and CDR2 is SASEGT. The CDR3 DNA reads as TGTGCCAGCAGTGAAGCGCTCCAGACAGGCGGCTACACCTTC. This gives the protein CASSEALQTGGYTF.

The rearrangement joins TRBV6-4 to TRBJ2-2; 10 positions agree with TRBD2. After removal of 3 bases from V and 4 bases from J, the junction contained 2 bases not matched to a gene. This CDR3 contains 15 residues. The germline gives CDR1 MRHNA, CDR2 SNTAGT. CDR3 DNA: TGTGCCAGCAGTGAAGCGGGGGGGGGCACCGGGGAGCTGTTTTTT. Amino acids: CASSEAGGGTGELFF.

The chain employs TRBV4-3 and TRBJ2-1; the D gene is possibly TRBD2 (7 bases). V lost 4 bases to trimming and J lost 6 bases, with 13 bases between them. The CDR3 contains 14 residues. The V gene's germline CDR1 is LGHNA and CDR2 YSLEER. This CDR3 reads CASSLVGGRNEQFF. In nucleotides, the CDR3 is TGCGCCAGCAGCCTAGTGGGGGGGCGCAATGAGCAGTTCTTC.

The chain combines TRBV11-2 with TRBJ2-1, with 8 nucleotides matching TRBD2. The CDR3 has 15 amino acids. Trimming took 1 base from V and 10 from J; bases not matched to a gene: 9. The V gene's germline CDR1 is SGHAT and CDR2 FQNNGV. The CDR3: CASSLVREGRSEQFF. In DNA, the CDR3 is TGTGCCAGCAGCTTAGTCCGGGAGGGGCGATCCGAGCAGTTCTTC.

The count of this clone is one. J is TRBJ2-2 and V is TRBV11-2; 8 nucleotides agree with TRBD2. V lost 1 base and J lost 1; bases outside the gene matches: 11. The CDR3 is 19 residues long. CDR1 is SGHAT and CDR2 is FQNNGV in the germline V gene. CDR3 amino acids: CASSLGSWTSSGNTGELFF. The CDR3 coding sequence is TGTGCCAGCAGCTTAGGTTCTTGGACTAGCTCGGGGAACACCGGGGAGCTGTTTTTT.

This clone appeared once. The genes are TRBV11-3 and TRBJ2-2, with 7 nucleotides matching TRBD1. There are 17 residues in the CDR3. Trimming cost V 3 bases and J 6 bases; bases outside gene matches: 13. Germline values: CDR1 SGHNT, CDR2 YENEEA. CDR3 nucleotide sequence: TGTGCCAGCAGCTTTTGTTGTGCCAAGGGGGCCCCCGGGGAGCTGTTTTTT. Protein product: CASSFCCAKGAPGELFF. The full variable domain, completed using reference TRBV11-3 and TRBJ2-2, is EAGVVQSPRYKIIEKKQPVAFWCNPISGHNTLYWYLQNLGQGPELLIRYENEEAVDDSQLPKDRFSAERLKGVDSTLKIQPAELGDSAVYLCASSFCCAKGAPGELFFGEGSRLTVL.

CDR3 nucleotides: TGTGCCAGCCGGGACAACTCCTACGAGCAGTACTTC. Translating it yields CASRDNSYEQYF. The chain couples TRBV19 to TRBJ2-7, with D possibly matching TRBD1 (6 bases). V was pared by 9 bases and J by 0 bases, with 9 bases between. The germline gives CDR1 LNHDA, CDR2 SQIVND (reference sequence). There are 12 residues in the CDR3.

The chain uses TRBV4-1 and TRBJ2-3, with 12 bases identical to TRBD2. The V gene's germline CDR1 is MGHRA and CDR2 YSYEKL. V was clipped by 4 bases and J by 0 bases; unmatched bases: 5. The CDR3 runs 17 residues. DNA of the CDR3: TGCGCCAGCAGCCGCGGACTAGCGGGGCGCAGCACAGATACGCAGTATTTT. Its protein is CASSRGLAGRSTDTQYF.